This T cell receptor beta chain was identified in a study of blood T cells in healthy people across ages. Findings and limits, study-wide: CMV status of donors was not determined, possibly confounding expanded clonotype changes.

V was shortened by 4 bases and J by 2 bases, with 12 bases between the two germline ends. Germline V gene data show CDR1 as ENHRY and CDR2 as SYGVKD. This CDR3 region has 14 residues. Points on this clonotype: Its antigen remains unknown.

Sample donors were healthy Caucasian individuals that came from Russia, aged about 6 to 95. Roughly 10 milliliters of peripheral blood were drawn from each donor. Primed by a sample-barcoded 5' primer and a J-beta primer mix, a second PCR proceeded for roughly 7 to 12 cycles. Each CDR3 protein gets one entry after TCRdb re-called the 5' RACE reads with MiXCR. The sample consists of about 1,600,000 distinct CDR3 sequences, 40% to 50% of them appearing once. Input material: blood. The rearrangement joins TRBV10-3 to TRBJ2-7; D is ambiguous. This sequence originates from a woman aged 18-35 years in good health. The CDR3 bases are TGTGCCATCAGTGGGGGTTCTCTTACCTACGAGCAGTACTTC. It encodes CAISGGSLTYEQYF.